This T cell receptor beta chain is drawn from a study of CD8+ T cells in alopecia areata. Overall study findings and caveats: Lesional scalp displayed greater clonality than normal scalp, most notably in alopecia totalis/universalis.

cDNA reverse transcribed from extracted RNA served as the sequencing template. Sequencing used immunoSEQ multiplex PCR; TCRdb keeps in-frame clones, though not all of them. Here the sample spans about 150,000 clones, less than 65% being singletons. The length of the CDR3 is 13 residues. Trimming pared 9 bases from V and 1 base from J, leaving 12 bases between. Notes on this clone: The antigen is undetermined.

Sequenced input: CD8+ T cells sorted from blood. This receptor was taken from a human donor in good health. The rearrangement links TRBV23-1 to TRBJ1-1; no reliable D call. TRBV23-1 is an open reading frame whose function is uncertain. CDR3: CARLRQTNTEAFF. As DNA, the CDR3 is TGCGCCAGGCTAAGGCAGACGAACACTGAAGCTTTCTTT.